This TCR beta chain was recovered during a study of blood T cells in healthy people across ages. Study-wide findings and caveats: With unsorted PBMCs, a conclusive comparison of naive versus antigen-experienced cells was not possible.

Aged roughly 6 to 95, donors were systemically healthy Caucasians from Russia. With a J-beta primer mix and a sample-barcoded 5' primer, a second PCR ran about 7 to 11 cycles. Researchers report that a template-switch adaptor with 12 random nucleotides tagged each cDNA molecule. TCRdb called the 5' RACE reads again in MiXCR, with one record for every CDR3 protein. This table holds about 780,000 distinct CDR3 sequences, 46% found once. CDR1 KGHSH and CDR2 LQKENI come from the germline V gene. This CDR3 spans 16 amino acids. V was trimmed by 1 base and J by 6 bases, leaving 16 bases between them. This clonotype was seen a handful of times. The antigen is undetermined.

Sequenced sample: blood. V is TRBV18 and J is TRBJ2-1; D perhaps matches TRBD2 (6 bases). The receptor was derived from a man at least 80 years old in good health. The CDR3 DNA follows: TGTGCCAGCTCACCACGGGACTTAAGTGAGGGCAATGAGCAGTTCTTC. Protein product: CASSPRDLSEGNEQFF.